These 30 T cell receptor beta chains were sequenced from one sample in a study of T cell repertoires in cytomegalovirus infection. From the reads, TCRdb called clonotypes with MiXCR, one entry per CDR3 protein. The sample contains 200,000 to 300,000 distinct CDR3 sequences, 9% to 15% of which appear only once. What was sequenced was PBMCs. These receptors came from a human donor in good health (CMV status not recorded). Some clones in this sample may be carry-over from other donors' samples.

At least ten counts were recorded for this clonotype. The chain employs TRBV7-2 and TRBJ1-2; TRBD1 might be the D (6 bases). This CDR3 has 14 amino acids. Trimming removed 5 bases from V and 2 bases from J, with 12 bases in between. Germline-derived CDR1 and CDR2 are SGHTA and FQGNSA. As DNA, the CDR3 is TGTGCCAGCAGCCATACAGGACAGAACTATGGCTACACCTTC. It codes for CASSHTGQNYGYTF.

The J gene is TRBJ2-7, the V gene TRBV20-1; 9 bases align to TRBD1. The J segment lost 10 bases and the V segment lost 0 bases, leaving 10 bases of the junction unmatched. The CDR3 is 14 amino acids. Per germline, CDR1 DFQATT and CDR2 SNEGSKA (reference sequence). CDR3 bases: TGCAGTGCTAGAGATCCGGGACAGGGAAGAAGTCAGTACTTC. It yields the protein CSARDPGQGRSQYF.

The sample holds many counts of this clonotype. The genes are TRBV12-3 or TRBV12-4 and TRBJ1-2; 8 positions match TRBD1. The V and J ends lost 1 base and 7 bases, in that order; junction bases with no gene match: 8. The CDR3 sequence is 15 residues long. CDR3 sequence (DNA): TGTGCCAGCAGTTTAGTGGGGACAGGCGTCGGTGGCTACACCTTC. Translated: CASSLVGTGVGGYTF.

This clonotype was detected once. DNA for the CDR3: TGTGCCAGCAGCCCTGGGGTAGCGGGGTACAATGAGCAGTTCTTC. It codes for CASSPGVAGYNEQFF. The genes are TRBV3-1 and TRBJ2-1; TRBD2 matches 8 bases. The CDR3 is 15 residues long. Germline V gene lookup returns CDR1 LGHDT and CDR2 YNNKEL (reference sequence). After removal of 4 bases from V and 4 bases from J, the junction contained 6 bases not matched to a gene.

V is TRBV20-1 and J is TRBJ2-3, with D uncertain. V lost 0 bases and J 0 bases, leaving 7 bases between the germline ends. The germline gives CDR1 DFQATT, CDR2 SNEGSKA (reference sequence). The CDR3 loop spans 14 amino acids. CDR3 nucleotide sequence: TGCAGTGCTAGAGATGCCAGCAGCACAGATACGCAGTATTTT. Protein product: CSARDASSTDTQYF.

A few counts support this clonotype. The gene calls are TRBV7-4 and TRBJ2-3; 7 bases are a match to TRBD1. This CDR3 has 15 residues. The germline V gene encodes CDR1 SGHVT and CDR2 SQSDAQ. J gave up 2 bases and V 5 bases, and 7 bases lay outside the gene matches. The DNA of the CDR3 is TGTGCCAGCAGCGCAACGGGACAGTTCACAGATACGCAGTATTTT. Residues: CASSATGQFTDTQYF.

The chain combines TRBV14 with TRBJ2-1; 8 nucleotides line up with TRBD2. The CDR3 sequence is 15 residues long. Germline CDR1 and CDR2: SGHDN and FVKESK. With V trimmed by 4 bases and J by 8 bases, 10 bases remained unmatched. CDR3 bases: TGTGCCAGCAGCCGCGGGACTAGAGGTTCGGATGAGCAGTTCTTC. Protein sequence: CASSRGTRGSDEQFF.

The chain carries TRBV6-2 or TRBV6-3 and TRBJ2-5; 9 positions match TRBD2. The germline CDR1 and CDR2 sequences are MNHEY and SVGEGT. This CDR3 spans 16 amino acids. V lost 4 bases, J lost 3 bases, and 9 bases stayed unmatched. CDR3 loop: CASSSWTSVYEETQYF. CDR3 sequence (DNA): TGTGCCAGCAGTTCTTGGACTAGCGTTTACGAAGAGACCCAGTACTTC.

Details on this clonotype: The junction departs from the called germline gene at one end, perhaps through a read error. The chain is built from TRBV14 and TRBJ2-1; no reliable D call. Per germline, CDR1 SGHDN and CDR2 FVKESK. CDR3 length equals 13 residues. The CDR3, as DNA: TGTGTCAGCAGCCAAGATCTAGTTCAGAGGCAGTTCTTC. This sequence encodes CVSSQDLVQRQFF.

This clonotype has more than one count but fewer than ten. The chain uses TRBV20-1 and TRBJ1-3, with no clear D. Germline CDR1 reads DFQATT; CDR2 reads SNEGSKA (reference sequence). Trimming shortened V by 0 bases and J by 4 bases, and 10 bases separated the two germline ends. This CDR3 is built from 14 residues. The CDR3 protein is CSAREEESGNTIYF. CDR3 coding DNA: TGCAGTGCTAGAGAAGAGGAATCCGGAAACACCATATATTTT.

This clonotype was detected many times. The chain combines TRBV4-1 with TRBJ1-5; D unresolved. In germline, CDR1 is MGHRA, CDR2 YSYEKL. V was cut by 2 bases and J by 4 bases, with 9 bases left in between. The CDR3 spans 14 residues. In DNA form, the CDR3 reads TGCGCCAGCAGCCAATTCGCGGGGAATCAGCCCCAGCATTTT. It codes for CASSQFAGNQPQHF.

This clonotype was recorded many times. The rearrangement joins TRBV15 to TRBJ2-5; 7 bases map to TRBD1. Unmatched junction bases numbered 1, after V lost 0 bases and J lost 3 bases. Germline CDR1 LNHNV, CDR2 YYDKDF (reference sequence). The CDR3 is 14 residues long. The CDR3 sequence: CATSRDDREETQYF. CDR3 bases: TGTGCCACCAGCAGAGATGACAGGGAAGAGACCCAGTACTTC.

This clonotype was counted a few times. The chain employs TRBV5-1 and TRBJ1-6, with 7 positions matching TRBD1. V lost 4 bases and J lost 7; bases outside the gene matches: 11. This CDR3 spans 16 amino acids. Germline V CDR1 and CDR2: SGHRS, YFSETQ. The CDR3 protein is CASSLGTGAVNSPLHF. DNA of the CDR3: TGCGCCAGCAGCCTTGGAACAGGGGCTGTCAATTCACCCCTCCACTTT.

Ten or more counts support this clonotype. V and J are TRBV7-2 and TRBJ2-3; 11 bases align to TRBD2. With 5 bases clipped from V and 0 bases from J, the junction kept 7 bases outside the gene matches. CDR3 length: 17 amino acids. CDR1 and CDR2 (germline): SGHTA, FQGNSA. The CDR3 DNA reads as TGTGCCAGCAGCCCCTTGACTAGCGGGGTTAGCACAGATACGCAGTATTTT. Its translation is CASSPLTSGVSTDTQYF.

This clonotype was seen a handful of times. The J gene is TRBJ2-5, the V gene TRBV20-1; 10 nucleotides line up with TRBD2. The CDR3 runs to 13 residues. Germline-derived CDR1 and CDR2 are DFQATT and SNEGSKA (reference sequence). The V and J ends lost 8 bases and 2 bases, in that order; junction bases with no gene match: 5. Here the CDR3 reads CSPRLAGQETQYF. CDR3 bases: TGCAGTCCAAGACTAGCGGGTCAAGAGACCCAGTACTTC.

This clonotype was observed a few times. The J gene is TRBJ2-1, the V gene TRBV20-1; TRBD2 agrees at 15 bases. V gave up 8 bases and J gave up 6 bases; unmatched junction bases: 17. Germline CDR1 DFQATT, CDR2 SNEGSKA (reference sequence). This CDR3 comprises 18 residues. CDR3 nucleotide sequence: TGCAGTTTTTCAAGGGGACTAGCGGGGGGCGGTCCCCTCAATGAGCAGTTCTTC. This codes for CSFSRGLAGGGPLNEQFF.

The chain combines TRBV12-3 or TRBV12-4 with TRBJ2-4; D possibly corresponds to TRBD2 (6 bases). CDR3 length equals 16 residues. Trimming removed 6 bases from V and 5 bases from J, with 20 bases in between. CDR3 DNA sequence: TGTGCCAGCAGGCCGGAGGGTTCCCCAGGTCAAAACATTCAGTACTTC. Protein product: CASRPEGSPGQNIQYF.

The chain employs TRBV5-1 and TRBJ2-5, with 9 bases fitting TRBD1. The CDR3 spans 14 residues. The junction had 5 bases not matched to a gene; V was cut back by 4 bases and J by 4 bases. Germline CDR1 is SGHRS and CDR2 is YFSETQ. For the CDR3, the DNA is TGCGCCAGCAGCGTACAGGGGGCCGGAGAGACCCAGTACTTC. This encodes CASSVQGAGETQYF.

This clonotype appeared a few times. This chain links TRBV28 with TRBJ1-1; D ambiguous. Germline-derived CDR1 and CDR2 are MDHEN and SYDVKM. The CDR3 extends over 12 amino acids. V lost 3 bases and J 3 bases, leaving 5 bases between the germline ends. CDR3 DNA: TGTGCCAGCAGTTTTTCGGACACTGAAGCTTTCTTT. Translating it yields CASSFSDTEAFF.

The chain has TRBV25-1 and TRBJ2-7; a possible D gene is TRBD1 (6 bases). The V end was cut by 5 bases, the J end by 1 base, with 6 bases between. This CDR3 contains 12 residues. Germline lookup yields CDR1 MGHDK and CDR2 SYGVNS. Here the CDR3 DNA reads TGTGCCAGCAGTAGGGGGTCCTACGAGCAGTACTTC. This sequence encodes CASSRGSYEQYF.

This clonotype was seen more than once but under ten times. V is TRBV20-1 and J is TRBJ1-1; D remains unclear. CDR1 and CDR2 (germline): DFQATT, SNEGSKA (reference sequence). The CDR3 is 13 residues long. Trimming took 3 bases from V and 0 from J, leaving 8 bases between them. This CDR3 reads CSARARVNTEAFF. CDR3 DNA sequence: TGCAGTGCTAGGGCCCGGGTGAACACTGAAGCTTTCTTT.

This clonotype has ten or more counts. The genes are TRBV28 and TRBJ1-1; 7 bases align to TRBD1. With V trimmed by 5 bases and J by 5 bases, 8 bases remained unmatched. The CDR3 contains 14 residues. The germline gives CDR1 MDHEN, CDR2 SYDVKM. CDR3 sequence (DNA): TGTGCCAGCAGTCCTGACAGGGATGAAACTGAAGCTTTCTTT. Amino acid sequence: CASSPDRDETEAFF.

This clonotype was detected ten times or more. V usage is TRBV7-2 and J usage is TRBJ2-5; D is unclear. The CDR3 totals 12 residues. The germline V gene has CDR1 SGHTA and CDR2 FQGNSA. V was shortened by 10 bases and J by 1 base, with 10 bases between the two germline ends. The CDR3 sequence: CATSWGQETQYF. The CDR3 nucleotides read TGTGCCACCTCTTGGGGCCAAGAGACCCAGTACTTC.

This clonotype was counted ten times or more. The chain recombines TRBV7-8 with TRBJ2-1; 10 positions match TRBD2. V trimming: 2 bases; J trimming: 0 bases; junction bases outside the gene matches: 10. The germline CDR1 and CDR2 sequences are SGHVS and FQNEAQ. The CDR3 spans 19 residues. The CDR3 DNA follows: TGTGCCAGCAGCTTATCCAGACTAGCGGGCTCTAGCTCCTACAATGAGCAGTTCTTC. Its translation is CASSLSRLAGSSSYNEQFF.

This clonotype has a count of ten or more. The chain combines TRBV7-9 with TRBJ1-6; D not certain. This CDR3 spans 15 amino acids. The germline V gene has CDR1 SEHNR and CDR2 FQNEAQ (reference sequence). Trimming stripped 1 base from V and 10 bases from J, with 14 bases between. As DNA, the CDR3 is TGTGCCAGCAGCTTAGGTGGGCCTCGAGGCTCACCCCTCCACTTT. It specifies CASSLGGPRGSPLHF.

Only a few counts were recorded for this clonotype. This chain uses TRBV20-1 with TRBJ2-3, with TRBD2 as a possible D gene (6 bases). The CDR3 runs 14 residues. Germline lookup yields CDR1 DFQATT and CDR2 SNEGSKA (reference sequence). V was shortened by 1 base and J by 6 bases, with 14 bases between the two germline ends. CDR3 DNA sequence: TGCAGTGCTAGAGGAGGGGCGGGGTTTGATACGCAGTATTTT. Its translation: CSARGGAGFDTQYF.

This sequence joins TRBV15 and TRBJ2-5, with 8 bases fitting TRBD1. Germline trimming cut 0 bases from V and 5 bases from J; bases unmatched to any gene: 11. Germline CDR1 and CDR2: LNHNV and YYDKDF (reference sequence). The CDR3 contains 17 residues. The CDR3 spells CATSREQGARGGETQYF. The CDR3, as DNA: TGTGCCACCAGCAGAGAGCAGGGGGCCCGAGGGGGGGAGACCCAGTACTTC.

In nucleotides, the CDR3 is TGCAGCGCCCGGACAGGGGGCACTGAAGCTTTCTTT. Encoded protein: CSARTGGTEAFF. The chain recombines TRBV29-1 with TRBJ1-1; 10 bases line up with TRBD1. The CDR3 contains 12 residues. The junction had 3 bases not matched to a gene; V was cut back by 7 bases and J by 4 bases. In germline, CDR1 is SQVTM, CDR2 ANQGSEA.

This clonotype was counted only a few times. The chain links TRBV29-1 to TRBJ2-7, with 7 nucleotides matching TRBD2. With 6 bases clipped from V and 3 bases from J, the junction kept 8 bases outside the gene matches. CDR1 is SQVTM and CDR2 is ANQGSEA in the germline V gene. CDR3 length: 13 residues. The CDR3 DNA is TGCAGCGTCGTTGGGAGGGCTAGCTACGAGCAGTACTTC. The encoded protein is CSVVGRASYEQYF.

The rearrangement joins TRBV20-1 to TRBJ2-1; 9 bases are a match to TRBD2. After removal of 2 bases from V and 7 bases from J, the junction contained 6 bases not matched to a gene. CDR1 and CDR2 from the germline V gene are DFQATT and SNEGSKA (reference sequence). The CDR3 has 14 residues. The CDR3 DNA reads as TGCAGTGCTAGACGGCGGCGGGAGGGGAATGAGCAGTTCTTC. Translated: CSARRRREGNEQFF.